One sample yielded the 10 T cell receptor beta chains listed below, sequenced in a study of blood T cell repertoires in COVID-19. Clones were read by immunoSEQ multiplex PCR, and TCRdb kept only the in-frame ones, dropping some. In the table there are roughly 78,000 clones, roughly 90% of which are singletons. The sequenced sample was peripheral blood. The source is a man aged 60-69 years with acute or convalescent COVID-19.

The chain uses TRBV10-2 and TRBJ2-1; D not certain. The CDR3 is 13 amino acids. Deletions cut 4 bases from V and 4 bases from J, with 8 bases between. Germline values: CDR1 WSHSY, CDR2 SAAADI. The CDR3 bases are TGCGCCAGCAGTGCCGACACTTACAATGAGCAGTTCTTC. Protein: CASSADTYNEQFF.

This clone was seen only once. CDR3 residues: CASSPTGYNEQFF. The CDR3 nucleotides read TGCGCCAGCAGCCCGACGGGGTACAATGAGCAGTTCTTC. This chain uses TRBV5-1 with TRBJ2-1; D might be TRBD2 (5 bases). Germline assignment: CDR1 SGHRS and CDR2 YFSETQ. The CDR3 has 13 residues. Trimming removed 4 bases at V and 4 bases at J, with 9 bases between.

This clone appeared a single time. V is TRBV27 and J is TRBJ1-3; TRBD1 might be the D (6 bases). Trimming removed 5 bases from V and 1 base from J, with 12 bases in between. Germline loops: CDR1 MNHEY, CDR2 SMNVEV (reference sequence). The CDR3 length is 15 residues. Written as DNA, the CDR3 is TGTGCCAGCAGTCTACAGGGACATTCTGGAAACACCATATATTTT. It is translated as CASSLQGHSGNTIYF.

The CDR3 protein is CASSVNQGSPYEQYF. In nucleotides, the CDR3 is TGCGCCAGCAGTGTTAACCAGGGATCCCCTTACGAGCAGTACTTC. J is TRBJ2-7 and V is TRBV10-2; perhaps TRBD1 as D (5 bases). The length of the CDR3 is 15 residues. The V end was cut by 4 bases, the J end by 4 bases, with 17 bases between. Germline CDR1 WSHSY, CDR2 SAAADI.

The rearrangement joins TRBV19 to TRBJ2-1; D is possibly TRBD1 (5 bases). Germline CDR1 is LNHDA and CDR2 is SQIVND (reference sequence). V was clipped by 6 bases and J by 8 bases, with 23 bases between them. This CDR3 is built from 16 residues. The CDR3 nucleotides are TGTGCCAGTAGCCGCCACCGGGCCCCGCAGGGTGATGAGCAGTTCTTC. This translates into CASSRHRAPQGDEQFF. The full variable domain, its missing parts supplied by reference TRBV19 and TRBJ2-1, is DGGITQSPKYLFRKEGQNVTLSCEQNLNHDAMYWYRQDPGQGLRLIYYSQIVNDFQKGDIAEGYSVSREKKESFPLTVTSAQKNPTAFYLCASSRHRAPQGDEQFFGPGTRLTVL.

The J gene is TRBJ2-7, the V gene TRBV5-6; 12 bases match TRBD2. J gave up 0 bases and V 3 bases, and 4 bases lay outside the gene matches. Germline V gives CDR1 SGHDT, CDR2 YYEEEE. The length of the CDR3 is 16 residues. CDR3 in amino acids: CASSYRTSGNSYEQYF. The DNA for the CDR3 is TGTGCCAGCAGCTACCGGACTAGCGGGAACTCCTACGAGCAGTACTTC.

The V and J genes are TRBV29-1 and TRBJ1-5; 8 bases match TRBD1. V dropped 6 bases and J dropped 5; count of bases not matched to a gene: 6. The germline gives CDR1 SQVTM, CDR2 ANQGSEA. CDR3 length: 13 amino acids. The chain's CDR3 is CSVRTGSDQPQHF. In DNA form, the CDR3 reads TGCAGCGTCAGGACAGGGAGTGATCAGCCCCAGCATTTT.

A few counts support this clone. The rearrangement joins TRBV6-5 to TRBJ1-1, with D possibly matching TRBD1 (5 bases). Germline V CDR1 and CDR2: MNHEY, SVGAGI. The V and J ends lost 6 bases and 6 bases respectively, with 11 bases between them. This CDR3 is built from 12 residues. The CDR3 DNA sequence: TGTGCCAGCAGCCGGACAATGTCTGAAGCTTTCTTT. Its translation: CASSRTMSEAFF.

The chain carries TRBV5-1 and TRBJ2-6; D is perhaps TRBD1 (6 bases). The ends were cut back, 4 bases at V and 1 base at J, with 9 bases in the middle. The CDR3 runs 15 residues. Per germline, CDR1 SGHRS and CDR2 YFSETQ. CDR3 region: CASSVQGSGANVLTF. CDR3 bases: TGCGCCAGCAGCGTACAGGGATCTGGGGCCAACGTCCTGACTTTC. The whole variable domain, filled in from reference TRBV5-1 and TRBJ2-6, reads KAGVTQTPRYLIKTRGQQVTLSCSPISGHRSVSWYQQTPGQGLQFLFEYFSETQRNKGNFPGRFSGRQFSNSRSEMNVSTLELGDSALYLCASSVQGSGANVLTFGAGSRLTVL.

This chain links TRBV5-1 with TRBJ2-1; 11 nucleotides agree with TRBD2. The CDR3 loop spans 16 amino acids. Germline trimming cut 4 bases from V and 3 bases from J; bases unmatched to any gene: 6. Germline V CDR1 and CDR2: SGHRS, YFSETQ. The CDR3 reads CASSQTGLAGYNEQFF. The CDR3 DNA sequence: TGCGCCAGCAGCCAAACTGGACTAGCGGGCTACAATGAGCAGTTCTTC.